These 26 T cell receptor beta chains were all obtained from the same sample, sequenced in a study of T cell responses to AZD1222 COVID-19 vaccine. TCRdb's copy holds only in-frame clones and misses some; the assay was immunoSEQ multiplex PCR. There are about 150,000 clones in the sample; approximately 90% occur only once, and 1% to 1.5% lies in the top ten. The sample here was peripheral blood, taken 28 days after the second AZD1222 dose. The receptor set was obtained from an adult who received the AZD1222 COVID-19 vaccine.

CDR3 bases: TGTGCCAGCAGCTTATTCCCGGGCCCCCCCCAAGAGACCCAGTACTTC. Its protein is CASSLFPGPPQETQYF. The chain links TRBV7-2 to TRBJ2-5; D gene unclear. Germline lookup yields CDR1 SGHTA and CDR2 FQGNSA. The CDR3 runs 16 residues. Between the trimmed V and J ends, which lost 2 bases and 1 base, there was a span of 14 bases.

Here the CDR3 reads CASHSGNTIYF. The CDR3 bases are TGTGCCAGCCACTCTGGAAACACCATATATTTT. The genes are TRBV6-5 and TRBJ1-3; D call uncertain. CDR1 and CDR2 (germline): MNHEY, SVGAGI. This CDR3 is built from 11 residues. The V and J ends lost 8 bases and 0 bases respectively, with 2 bases between them.

The gene calls are TRBV5-5 and TRBJ2-3; 8 nucleotides match TRBD2. V dropped 1 base and J dropped 2; count of bases not matched to a gene: 6. CDR1 and CDR2 (germline): SGHKS, YYEKEE (reference sequence). CDR3 size: 16 residues. The CDR3 DNA reads as TGTGCCAGCAGCTTGATGGGCGGGGGGAACACAGATACGCAGTATTTT. The encoded protein is CASSLMGGGNTDTQYF. Complete variable domain (other parts from reference TRBV5-5 and TRBJ2-3): DAGVTQSPTHLIKTRGQQVTLRCSPISGHKSVSWYQQVLGQGPQFIFQYYEKEERGRGNFPDRFSARQFPNYSSELNVNALLLGDSALYLCASSLMGGGNTDTQYFGPGTRLTVL.

This rearrangement joins TRBV7-8 to TRBJ2-1; D is unresolved. This CDR3 has 13 amino acids. V was pared by 7 bases and J by 3 bases, with 10 bases between. Germline loops: CDR1 SGHVS, CDR2 FQNEAQ. CDR3 sequence reads: CASNAQYYNEQFF. The CDR3 DNA sequence: TGTGCCAGCAACGCGCAGTACTACAATGAGCAGTTCTTC.

V gene TRBV19 combines with J gene TRBJ1-5; 7 bases line up with TRBD1. Looked up from germline, CDR1 is LNHDA and CDR2 is SQIVND (reference sequence). CDR3 length equals 15 residues. J was trimmed by 7 bases and V by 5 bases; bases with no gene match: 11. The CDR3 spells CASSRTGSSVQPQHF. The CDR3 region has the DNA TGTGCCAGTAGTCGGACAGGTTCCTCGGTCCAGCCCCAGCATTTT.

This chain links TRBV3-1 (or the pseudogene TRBV3-2) with TRBJ2-2; D may be TRBD1 or TRBD2 (5 bases each). V lost 5 bases, J lost 5 bases, and 21 bases lay in between. CDR1 and CDR2 from the germline V gene are LGHDT and YNNKEL (reference sequence). The CDR3 loop spans 17 amino acids. The CDR3 nucleotides are TGTGCCAGCAGCACCGGAACCGGGACGACAAGTACCGGGGAGCTGTTTTTT. Encoded protein: CASSTGTGTTSTGELFF.

The gene calls are TRBV27 and TRBJ2-1; 9 bases align to TRBD2. Germline CDR1 is MNHEY and CDR2 is SMNVEV (reference sequence). This CDR3 spans 16 amino acids. The J segment lost 2 bases and the V segment lost 4 bases, leaving 6 bases of the junction unmatched. This chain's CDR3 is CASSSARLAAYNEQFF. In DNA form, the CDR3 reads TGTGCCAGCAGTTCAGCACGACTAGCGGCCTACAATGAGCAGTTCTTC.

The rearrangement links TRBV10-2 to TRBJ2-7; D assignment may be TRBD1 or TRBD2 (6 bases each). This CDR3 spans 12 amino acids. Germline loops: CDR1 WSHSY, CDR2 SAAADI. V lost 4 bases to trimming and J lost 4 bases, with 8 bases between them. As DNA, the CDR3 is TGCGCCAGCAGTGGAGGGGGGTACGAGCAGTACTTC. It specifies CASSGGGYEQYF.

The chain is built from TRBV20-1 and TRBJ1-1; D is unresolved. This CDR3 has 13 residues. The ends were cut back, 3 bases at V and 1 base at J, with 9 bases in the middle. The germline CDR1 and CDR2 sequences are DFQATT and SNEGSKA (reference sequence). CDR3 sequence reads: CSASAGGNTEAFF. CDR3 DNA sequence: TGCAGTGCTAGTGCAGGAGGGAACACTGAAGCTTTCTTT.

V and J are TRBV2 and TRBJ1-1, with D possibly TRBD1 on 6 matching bases. V gave up 7 bases and J gave up 3 bases, with 18 bases separating them. CDR3 length: 15 residues. Germline V CDR1 and CDR2: SNHLY, FYNNEI. The CDR3, as DNA: TGTGCCAGCACACCACTACAGGGAGGGTACACTGAAGCTTTCTTT. Encoded protein: CASTPLQGGYTEAFF.

V gene TRBV4-2 combines with J gene TRBJ1-2; TRBD1 matches at 10 bases. V trimming: 3 bases; J trimming: 14 bases; junction bases outside the gene matches: 9. This CDR3 has 13 residues. Germline loops: CDR1 LGHNA, CDR2 YNFKEQ. The CDR3 region is CASSQTLGQGKTF. CDR3 bases: TGTGCCAGCAGCCAGACTTTGGGACAGGGGAAGACCTTC.

The J gene is TRBJ1-5, the V gene TRBV5-8; D may be TRBD1 (6 bases). This CDR3 contains 15 residues. CDR1 is SGHTS, CDR2 YDEGEE, per germline. Trimming took 0 bases from V and 0 from J, leaving 7 bases between them. The CDR3 reads CASSLDRVSNQPQHF. The CDR3 DNA is TGTGCCAGCAGCTTGGACAGGGTTAGCAATCAGCCCCAGCATTTT.

The rearrangement joins TRBV24-1 to TRBJ2-7, with 12 nucleotides matching TRBD2. V was pared by 3 bases and J by 6 bases, with 5 bases of the junction left unmatched. This CDR3 has 15 amino acids. Germline-derived CDR1 and CDR2 are KGHDR and SFDVKD. As DNA, the CDR3 is TGTGCCACCAGTGATCGGACGACTAGCGGGAGCGAGCAGTACTTC. Translation: CATSDRTTSGSEQYF.

This chain joins TRBV10-1 and TRBJ1-1; D not resolved. CDR3 size: 13 residues. Trimming removed 6 bases at V and 0 bases at J, with 8 bases between. Germline CDR1 is WNHNN and CDR2 is SYGVQD (reference sequence). Here the CDR3 reads CASRSSLNTEAFF. The CDR3 bases are TGCGCCAGCAGGAGCTCGTTGAACACTGAAGCTTTCTTT.

The chain uses TRBV18 and TRBJ1-1, with 7 nucleotides matching TRBD1. With V trimmed by 5 bases and J by 11 bases, 8 bases remained unmatched. The CDR3 totals 12 residues. The V gene's germline CDR1 is KGHSH and CDR2 LQKENI. The DNA for the CDR3 is TGTGCCAGCTCAGCAGGGACAGAGAGGGCTTTCTTT. This gives the protein CASSAGTERAFF.

J is TRBJ1-2 and V is TRBV9; perhaps TRBD1 as D (6 bases). This CDR3 has 15 residues. V lost 2 bases to trimming and J lost 7 bases, with 18 bases between them. Looked up from germline, CDR1 is SGDLS and CDR2 is YYNGEE. CDR3 loop: CASSVRVRGAGGYTF. In nucleotides, the CDR3 is TGTGCCAGCAGCGTGCGAGTACGGGGGGCTGGTGGCTACACCTTC.

The chain's CDR3 is CASSDQETQYF. The CDR3 DNA sequence: TGTGCCAGCAGCGATCAAGAGACCCAGTACTTC. This chain connects TRBV27 to TRBJ2-5; D not resolved. There are 11 residues in the CDR3. Trimming stripped 6 bases from V and 2 bases from J, with 4 bases between. CDR1 and CDR2 from the germline V gene are MNHEY and SMNVEV (reference sequence).

This clone was seen a few times. The CDR3 sequence is CASSEGTVWAGELFF. CDR3 nucleotides: TGTGCCAGCAGTGAAGGGACAGTTTGGGCCGGGGAGCTGTTTTTT. The V call is TRBV25-1, the J call TRBJ2-2; 7 bases are shared with TRBD1. The CDR3 covers 15 residues. After removal of 2 bases from V and 6 bases from J, the junction contained 6 bases not matched to a gene. CDR1 is MGHDK, CDR2 SYGVNS, per germline.

This clone was counted only a few times. The genes are TRBV6-2 or TRBV6-3 and TRBJ1-5, with 9 bases identical to TRBD1. This CDR3 is built from 19 residues. Germline CDR1 and CDR2: MNHEY and SVGEGT. Trimming took 6 bases from V and 0 from J; bases not matched to a gene: 15. The chain's CDR3 is CASSASPGQGLYSNQPQHF. The CDR3 DNA reads as TGTGCCAGCAGCGCATCGCCGGGACAGGGACTATATAGCAATCAGCCCCAGCATTTT.

V is TRBV7-2 and J is TRBJ1-2, with D hard to call. Germline V gene data show CDR1 as SGHTA and CDR2 as FQGNSA. V was clipped by 1 base and J by 8 bases, with 14 bases between them. The CDR3 runs 14 residues. CDR3 sequence reads: CASSLGWVGNGYTF. CDR3 DNA sequence: TGTGCCAGCAGCTTAGGTTGGGTTGGGAACGGCTACACCTTC. The variable domain in full, completed from reference TRBV7-2 and TRBJ1-2, reads GAGVSQSPSNKVTEKGKDVELRCDPISGHTALYWYRQSLGQGLEFLIYFQGNSAPDKSGLPSDRFSAERTGGSVSTLTIQRTQQEDSAVYLCASSLGWVGNGYTFGSGTRLTVV.

The gene calls are TRBV23-1 and TRBJ2-3, with TRBD1 as a possible D gene (5 bases). TRBV23-1 falls under the ORF class, with uncertain function. Trimming stripped 2 bases from V and 2 bases from J, with 14 bases between. This CDR3 comprises 16 residues. The DNA of the CDR3 is TGCGCCAGCAGTCAACGACAGCTCATTACCACAGATACGCAGTATTTT. Translating it yields CASSQRQLITTDTQYF.

The chain recombines TRBV23-1 with TRBJ1-3, with D tentatively TRBD1 (5 bases). TRBV23-1 is reported as an ORF; its role is uncertain. Between the trimmed V and J ends, which lost 2 bases and 4 bases, there was a span of 18 bases. The CDR3 totals 17 residues. The CDR3 bases are TGCGCCAGCAGTCAAGTAAGAGGGGTCGTCCTCGGAAACACCATATATTTT. Translation: CASSQVRGVVLGNTIYF.

This clone was counted a single time. The rearrangement joins TRBV15 to TRBJ1-2; the D gene is possibly TRBD1 (5 bases). V lost 1 base and J lost 4, with 16 bases in between. The CDR3 has 16 residues. CDR1 and CDR2 from the germline V gene are LNHNV and YYDKDF (reference sequence). The CDR3 DNA is TGTGCCACCAGCAGAGTCCGGGACCCTGGCCTCTATGGCTACACCTTC. Translating it yields CATSRVRDPGLYGYTF.

V gene TRBV2 combines with J gene TRBJ1-2; maybe TRBD1 (5 bases). The germline V and J ends were trimmed by 2 bases and 4 bases, with 11 bases remaining between them. The CDR3 extends over 14 amino acids. CDR1 and CDR2 from the germline V gene are SNHLY and FYNNEI. CDR3 residues: CASSELGVSYGYTF. The CDR3 DNA sequence: TGTGCCAGCAGTGAATTGGGGGTTAGCTATGGCTACACCTTC. The full variable domain, in which reference TRBV2 and TRBJ1-2 provide the parts outside the CDR3, is EPEVTQTPSHQVTQMGQEVILRCVPISNHLYFYWYRQILGQKVEFLVSFYNNEISEKSEIFDDQFSVERPDGSNFTLKIRSTKLEDSAMYFCASSELGVSYGYTFGSGTRLTVV.

The chain combines TRBV9 with TRBJ2-7, with TRBD2 as a possible D gene (6 bases). The V end lost 0 bases, the J end lost 0 bases, and 13 bases lay between the germline ends. The CDR3 length is 16 residues. Germline V gene lookup returns CDR1 SGDLS and CDR2 YYNGEE. The CDR3 protein is CASSVGGGDGSYEQYF. DNA of the CDR3: TGTGCCAGCAGCGTAGGAGGCGGGGATGGCTCCTACGAGCAGTACTTC.

This clone was observed a single time. The V and J genes are TRBV2 and TRBJ2-2; unclear D gene. Germline assignment: CDR1 SNHLY and CDR2 FYNNEI. The CDR3 sequence is 11 residues long. Deletions cut 1 base from V and 10 bases from J, with 4 bases between. The CDR3 DNA reads as TGTGCCAGCAGTGAAGTGGTGGAGCTGTTTTTT. Its translation: CASSEVVELFF. The full variable domain, completed using reference TRBV2 and TRBJ2-2, is EPEVTQTPSHQVTQMGQEVILRCVPISNHLYFYWYRQILGQKVEFLVSFYNNEISEKSEIFDDQFSVERPDGSNFTLKIRSTKLEDSAMYFCASSEVVELFFGEGSRLTVL.